Shown below are 14 T cell receptor beta chains from a single sample sequenced in a study of cytomegalovirus exposure and HLA in healthy donors. Profiling relied on immunoSEQ multiplex PCR, and the TCRdb table lists in-frame clones only, not all of them. The table includes more than 150,000 clones, roughly four fifths detected once. Sample: PBMCs. These receptors were obtained from a woman aged 18 to 35 in good health and CMV-seropositive.

This clone appeared a single time. The V call is TRBV4-2, the J call TRBJ1-5; 12 nucleotides line up with TRBD1. CDR3 length equals 20 residues. Per the germline V gene, CDR1 is LGHNA and CDR2 is YNFKEQ. V shed 0 bases and J 0 bases; nucleotides not matched to a gene: 9. The CDR3 sequence is CASSQEIGTGGFGSNQPQHF. CDR3 coding DNA: TGTGCCAGCAGCCAAGAGATCGGGACAGGGGGCTTCGGTAGCAATCAGCCCCAGCATTTT.

The V and J genes are TRBV7-3 and TRBJ2-7; D might be TRBD1 (5 bases). The CDR3 loop spans 13 amino acids. V was trimmed by 5 bases and J by 2 bases, leaving 10 bases between them. Germline V gene sequence: CDR1 SGHTA, CDR2 FQGTGA. In nucleotides, the CDR3 is TGTGCCAGCAGCCCCGACAGAACCTACGAGCAGTACTTC. Protein: CASSPDRTYEQYF.

The rearrangement uses TRBV11-1 and TRBJ2-2; TRBD1 agrees at 9 bases. This CDR3 spans 16 amino acids. J gave up 6 bases and V 10 bases, and 15 bases lay outside the gene matches. The germline V gene has CDR1 SGHAT and CDR2 FQDESV (reference sequence). Here the CDR3 reads CATLPGQGIRAGELFF. CDR3 coding DNA: TGTGCCACCCTCCCTGGACAGGGGATTCGCGCCGGGGAGCTGTTTTTT.

This chain links TRBV10-1 with TRBJ1-1, with a weak D call TRBD1 (6 bases). This CDR3 contains 12 residues. Trimming cost V 6 bases and J 3 bases, with 8 bases left between them. From germline, CDR1 is WNHNN and CDR2 SYGVQD (reference sequence). This chain's CDR3 is CASRHRDTEAFF. Here the CDR3 DNA reads TGCGCCAGCAGACACAGGGACACTGAAGCTTTCTTT.

The gene calls are TRBV2 and TRBJ2-7; tentatively, D is TRBD1 (5 bases). CDR1 and CDR2 (germline): SNHLY, FYNNEI. The CDR3 has 15 residues. Trimming pared 4 bases from V and 3 bases from J, leaving 16 bases between. The CDR3 reads CASSGMGLDSYEQYF. The CDR3 DNA sequence: TGTGCCAGCAGTGGGATGGGGCTAGACAGCTACGAGCAGTACTTC.

The chain recombines TRBV5-1 with TRBJ2-2, with D maybe TRBD2 (6 bases). This CDR3 has 14 residues. Trimming took off 5 bases at V and 4 bases at J, with 12 bases between the two ends. The germline gives CDR1 SGHRS, CDR2 YFSETQ. The CDR3 loop is CASRQFGGTGELFF. CDR3 sequence (DNA): TGCGCCAGCAGGCAATTCGGGGGCACCGGGGAGCTGTTTTTT.

The chain employs TRBV27 and TRBJ2-7, with 10 bases fitting TRBD1. The V segment lost 5 bases and the J segment 7 bases; nucleotides outside the gene matches: 8. The CDR3 consists of 14 residues. Germline V gives CDR1 MNHEY, CDR2 SMNVEV (reference sequence). The CDR3: CASSTIGTGEEQYF. The CDR3, as DNA: TGTGCCAGCAGTACCATTGGGACAGGGGAGGAGCAGTACTTC.

This rearrangement joins TRBV4-1 to TRBJ2-5; 8 positions match TRBD2. Per the germline V gene, CDR1 is MGHRA and CDR2 is YSYEKL. This CDR3 spans 16 amino acids. V trimming: 3 bases; J trimming: 5 bases; junction bases outside the gene matches: 11. This CDR3 reads CASSHRRLASRETQYF. The CDR3 DNA is TGCGCCAGCAGCCACCGAAGACTAGCGTCCAGGGAGACCCAGTACTTC.

The chain employs TRBV5-1 and TRBJ1-6, with 11 bases identical to TRBD1. Per germline, CDR1 SGHRS and CDR2 YFSETQ. This CDR3 spans 16 amino acids. J was trimmed by 3 bases and V by 4 bases; bases with no gene match: 3. CDR3 loop: CASSGDRGNYNSPLHF. The DNA of the CDR3 is TGCGCCAGCAGCGGGGACAGGGGGAACTATAATTCACCCCTCCACTTT.

This clone was observed a single time. This chain connects TRBV19 to TRBJ1-2; D not resolved. Trimming cost V 5 bases and J 7 bases, with 17 bases left between them. The germline V gene encodes CDR1 LNHDA and CDR2 SQIVND (reference sequence). The CDR3 is 14 amino acids. CDR3 DNA sequence: TGTGCCAGTAGTCAACACAGAGACATGTCTGGCTACACCTTC. Amino acids: CASSQHRDMSGYTF.

The CDR3 DNA is TGTGCCAGCAGCGTAGACCTAGCGGCAGATACGCAGTATTTT. Protein product: CASSVDLAADTQYF. The rearrangement uses TRBV9 and TRBJ2-3; 7 nucleotides match TRBD2. Germline-derived CDR1 and CDR2 are SGDLS and YYNGEE. With 0 bases clipped from V and 4 bases from J, the junction kept 2 bases outside the gene matches. The CDR3 extends over 14 amino acids.

The DNA for the CDR3 is TGTGCCAGCAGCCAAGTCCGGGACTTATCACCCCTCCACTTT. This sequence encodes CASSQVRDLSPLHF. The gene calls are TRBV14 and TRBJ1-6; D might be TRBD1 (5 bases). This CDR3 has 14 amino acids. The germline gives CDR1 SGHDN, CDR2 FVKESK. Trimming left V 1 base short and J 10 bases short, with 11 bases between.

The gene calls are TRBV29-1 and TRBJ1-1; possible D gene TRBD1, 5 bases. This CDR3 is 10 amino acids long. Germline V lookup: CDR1 SQVTM, CDR2 ANQGSEA. With 3 bases removed from V and 9 bases from J, the gap between germline ends came to 8 bases. The chain's CDR3 is CSVDRGKAFF. CDR3 DNA: TGCAGCGTTGATAGGGGCAAAGCTTTCTTT.

The chain joins TRBV5-1 to TRBJ1-1; 7 bases fit TRBD1. The CDR3 has 14 residues. Germline CDR1 reads SGHRS; CDR2 reads YFSETQ. The V and J ends lost 5 bases and 5 bases, in that order; junction bases with no gene match: 9. CDR3: CASSLTGPTTEAFF. The DNA of the CDR3 is TGCGCCAGCAGTTTGACAGGGCCAACAACTGAAGCTTTCTTT.